This TCR beta chain was sequenced during a study of T cells after yellow fever vaccination. About the research overall: Fractions with few cells were prepared using SMART-Seq v4 Ultra Low Input. Study-wide results and limits: Abundant bulk-population clonotypes could contaminate the FACS-sorted repertoires.

This clonotype was found many times. The target antigen is unknown. This CDR3 region has 14 residues. Deletions cut 5 bases from V and 3 bases from J, with 13 bases between. TCRdb analysed the 5' RACE reads with MiXCR anew, one entry per CDR3 protein. In the table there are 95,000 to 150,000 distinct CDR3 sequences, more than 6.5% of which are singletons. The source material was CD4+ T cells sorted from PBMCs, sampled less than 11 days after the first yellow fever vaccination. The TCR was taken from a man aged 18 to 30 who received the YFV17D yellow fever vaccine. The V gene is TRBV12-3 or TRBV12-4, the J gene TRBJ1-1; the D is unclear. CDR3 in DNA: TGTGCCAGCAGTCCGCCGGGATGGGACACTGAAGCTTTCTTT. As protein: CASSPPGWDTEAFF.